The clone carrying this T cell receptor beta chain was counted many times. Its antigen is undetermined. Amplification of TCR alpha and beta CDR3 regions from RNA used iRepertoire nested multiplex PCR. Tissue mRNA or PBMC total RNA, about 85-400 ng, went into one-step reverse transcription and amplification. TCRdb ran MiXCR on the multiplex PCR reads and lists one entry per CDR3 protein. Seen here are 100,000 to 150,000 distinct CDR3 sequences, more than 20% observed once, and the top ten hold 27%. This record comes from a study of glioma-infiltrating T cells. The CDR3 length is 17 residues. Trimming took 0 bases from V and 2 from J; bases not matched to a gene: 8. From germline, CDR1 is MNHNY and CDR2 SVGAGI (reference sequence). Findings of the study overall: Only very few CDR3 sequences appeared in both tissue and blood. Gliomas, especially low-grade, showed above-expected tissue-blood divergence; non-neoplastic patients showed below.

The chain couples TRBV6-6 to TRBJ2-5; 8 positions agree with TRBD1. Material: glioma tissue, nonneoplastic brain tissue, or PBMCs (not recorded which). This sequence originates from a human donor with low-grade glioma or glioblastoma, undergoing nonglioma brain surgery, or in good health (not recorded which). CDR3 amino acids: CASSYSGTRGRQETQYF. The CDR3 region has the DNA TGTGCCAGCAGTTACTCGGGGACCAGGGGGCGGCAAGAGACCCAGTACTTC.